Listed here are 30 T cell receptor beta chains from one sample, sequenced in a study of blood T cell repertoires in COVID-19. The protocol was immunoSEQ multiplex PCR, while the TCRdb copy is restricted to in-frame clones and leaves out a portion. The data show around 120,000 clones, with less than 90% seen just once and 2% to 2.5% held by the top ten. The material sequenced was peripheral blood. The receptors were sampled from a man between 25 and 39 years old with acute or convalescent COVID-19.

The chain joins TRBV11-1 to TRBJ2-3; a weak D match, TRBD1 (5 bases). Per germline, CDR1 SGHAT and CDR2 FQDESV (reference sequence). The CDR3 is made up of 15 amino acids. The germline V and J ends were trimmed by 1 base and 3 bases, with 11 bases remaining between them. This CDR3 is CASSLDVGVTDTQYF. The CDR3, as DNA: TGTGCCAGCAGCTTAGATGTAGGGGTTACAGATACGCAGTATTTT.

V and J are TRBV28 and TRBJ2-1, with 8 bases that match TRBD1. Trimming cost V 0 bases and J 4 bases; bases outside gene matches: 5. The germline gives CDR1 MDHEN, CDR2 SYDVKM. The CDR3 length is 16 residues. CDR3 bases: TGTGCCAGCAGTTTATGGTCAGGGGGCCAATACAATGAGCAGTTCTTC. Protein: CASSLWSGGQYNEQFF. Together with reference TRBV28 and TRBJ2-1, the CDR3 gives the full variable domain: DVKVTQSSRYLVKRTGEKVFLECVQDMDHENMFWYRQDPGLGLRLIYFSYDVKMKEKGDIPEGYSVSREKKERFSLILESASTNQTSMYLCASSLWSGGQYNEQFFGPGTRLTVL.

The chain is built from TRBV3-1 (or the pseudogene TRBV3-2) and TRBJ2-7; TRBD2 matches 10 bases. The V gene end was trimmed by 1 base and the J gene end by 5 bases; junction bases not matched to a gene: 17. The CDR3 contains 19 residues. CDR1 is LGHDT and CDR2 is YNNKEL in the germline V gene (reference sequence). Here the CDR3 reads CASSQVNHLAASGGNEQYF. CDR3 sequence (DNA): TGTGCCAGCAGCCAAGTCAATCATCTGGCGGCTAGCGGGGGAAACGAGCAGTACTTC.

This chain links TRBV15 with TRBJ2-5; 10 nucleotides line up with TRBD2. Germline V gene sequence: CDR1 LNHNV, CDR2 YYDKDF (reference sequence). The ends lost 4 bases at V and 0 bases at J; junction bases unmatched: 14. The CDR3 covers 19 residues. CDR3 DNA: TGTGCCACCAGCACCGGGGGGCTAGCGGGAGAGAGGTACCAAGAGACCCAGTACTTC. It codes for CATSTGGLAGERYQETQYF.

This clone was counted between two and nine times. V gene TRBV5-5 combines with J gene TRBJ1-5, with D possibly TRBD1 on 5 matching bases. V was shortened by 4 bases and J by 3 bases, with 20 bases between the two germline ends. Germline lookup yields CDR1 SGHKS and CDR2 YYEKEE (reference sequence). The CDR3 is 17 residues long. CDR3 nucleotide sequence: TGTGCCAGCAGCCCCCTGGCGGGGGTTCGAAACAATCAGCCCCAGCATTTT. It specifies CASSPLAGVRNNQPQHF.

This clone was observed a handful of times. The rearrangement links TRBV7-2 to TRBJ2-3, with 11 bases aligning to TRBD2. V shed 6 bases, J shed 4 bases, and the junction held 6 bases outside the gene matches. The CDR3 loop spans 15 amino acids. Per the germline V gene, CDR1 is SGHTA and CDR2 is FQGNSA. The CDR3 reads CASRVAGGRADTQYF. The CDR3 region has the DNA TGTGCCAGCAGAGTAGCGGGGGGGCGGGCAGATACGCAGTATTTT. Variable domain in full (rest from reference TRBV7-2 and TRBJ2-3): GAGVSQSPSNKVTEKGKDVELRCDPISGHTALYWYRQSLGQGLEFLIYFQGNSAPDKSGLPSDRFSAERTGGSVSTLTIQRTQQEDSAVYLCASRVAGGRADTQYFGPGTRLTVL.

The genes are TRBV5-1 and TRBJ1-1, with 10 bases aligning to TRBD1. This CDR3 comprises 16 residues. V lost 4 bases to trimming and J lost 1 base; unmatched junction nucleotides: 7. Germline V CDR1 and CDR2: SGHRS, YFSETQ. CDR3 coding DNA: TGCGCCAGCAGCCCGACAGGGGGCAAGGCGAACACTGAAGCTTTCTTT. This codes for CASSPTGGKANTEAFF.

This clone showed up many times. The chain joins TRBV11-2 to TRBJ2-1; TRBD2 matches at 8 bases. J lost 5 bases, V lost 6 bases, and 12 bases had no gene match. CDR3 length: 16 residues. CDR1 and CDR2 from the germline V gene are SGHAT and FQNNGV. The CDR3 region is CASRMLSGKLHNEQFF. The CDR3, as DNA: TGTGCCAGCAGGATGCTTAGCGGGAAATTGCACAATGAGCAGTTCTTC.

The chain is built from TRBV13 and TRBJ2-2, with a tentative D call TRBD2 (5 bases). This CDR3 spans 15 amino acids. CDR1 PRHDT and CDR2 FYEKMQ come from the germline V gene (reference sequence). The V and J ends lost 5 bases and 8 bases respectively, with 18 bases between them. The CDR3 DNA follows: TGTGCCAGCAGCCTGGACTGGTCCATGCTTGGGGAGCTGTTTTTT. It translates to CASSLDWSMLGELFF.

CDR3 DNA sequence: TGTGCCAGCTCACCGACAGGGGGCGCGGCTGGCTACACCTTC. This encodes CASSPTGGAAGYTF. V gene TRBV18 combines with J gene TRBJ1-2; 10 bases line up with TRBD1. CDR1 is KGHSH and CDR2 is LQKENI in the germline V gene. This CDR3 has 14 amino acids. The ends lost 3 bases at V and 7 bases at J; junction bases unmatched: 5.

The chain links TRBV6-2 or TRBV6-3 to TRBJ1-6; 10 positions agree with TRBD1. The CDR3 has 15 amino acids. V gave up 4 bases and J gave up 10 bases; unmatched junction bases: 7. CDR1 is MNHEY and CDR2 is SVGEGT in the germline V gene. The CDR3 DNA is TGTGCCAGCAGTTTGGGACAGGGGTATCGATCACCCCTCCACTTT. It translates to CASSLGQGYRSPLHF.

There are a few counts of this clone. This rearrangement joins TRBV12-3 or TRBV12-4 to TRBJ1-1; D gene uncertain. Trimming took 5 bases from V and 10 from J, leaving 17 bases between them. This CDR3 is built from 13 residues. The DNA of the CDR3 is TGTGCCAGCAGTCGCGGCCTTCCAGCTGGAGCTTTCTTT. Protein sequence: CASSRGLPAGAFF.

V is TRBV2 and J is TRBJ1-1; D is perhaps TRBD1 (6 bases). V was trimmed by 4 bases and J by 7 bases, leaving 13 bases between them. This CDR3 has 13 amino acids. CDR1 and CDR2 from the germline V gene are SNHLY and FYNNEI. The CDR3 coding sequence is TGTGCCAGCAGTGCGTGGGGGCCCGGTGAAGCTTTCTTT. It translates to CASSAWGPGEAFF.

The chain recombines TRBV3-1 (or the pseudogene TRBV3-2) with TRBJ1-1; D is uncertain. Trimming pared 6 bases from V and 1 base from J, leaving 9 bases between. The CDR3 runs 13 residues. Germline CDR1 reads LGHDT; CDR2 reads YNNKEL (reference sequence). As DNA, the CDR3 is TGTGCCAGCAGGCCGGGAGGGAACACTGAAGCTTTCTTT. This sequence encodes CASRPGGNTEAFF.

The V and J genes are TRBV4-1 and TRBJ2-1, with TRBD2 matching over 11 bases. The germline gives CDR1 MGHRA, CDR2 YSYEKL. This CDR3 has 15 residues. V dropped 2 bases and J dropped 9; count of bases not matched to a gene: 6. This CDR3 is CASSQIAGGLREQFF. The CDR3 coding sequence is TGCGCCAGCAGCCAAATAGCGGGAGGGCTGCGTGAGCAGTTCTTC.

V is TRBV7-9 and J is TRBJ1-1; 9 positions agree with TRBD1. This CDR3 has 15 residues. Germline CDR1 SEHNR, CDR2 FQNEAQ (reference sequence). J lost 5 bases, V lost 4 bases, and 8 bases had no gene match. The CDR3: CASSSGQGMVTEAFF. In DNA, the CDR3 is TGTGCCAGCAGCTCAGGACAGGGGATGGTAACTGAAGCTTTCTTT.

This rearrangement joins TRBV5-4 to TRBJ1-1; no reliable D call. In germline, CDR1 is SGHNT, CDR2 YYREEE (reference sequence). The CDR3 runs to 13 residues. V lost 1 base and J lost 6, with 10 bases in between. The CDR3 protein is CASSLRAGAEAFF. As DNA, the CDR3 is TGTGCCAGCAGCTTGAGGGCCGGGGCTGAAGCTTTCTTT.

CDR3 sequence (DNA): TGTGCCAGCAGCACCCTAGATGGATCCTACAATGAGCAGTTCTTC. Its translation: CASSTLDGSYNEQFF. The rearrangement joins TRBV9 to TRBJ2-1, with D unclear. The germline V gene has CDR1 SGDLS and CDR2 YYNGEE. V was shortened by 4 bases and J by 1 base, with 12 bases between the two germline ends. This CDR3 has 15 amino acids.

The V call is TRBV10-3, the J call TRBJ1-2; D uncertain. Trimming cost V 6 bases and J 5 bases, with 13 bases left between them. Germline-derived CDR1 and CDR2 are ENHRY and SYGVKD. The CDR3 runs to 13 residues. As DNA, the CDR3 is TGTGCCATCAGCCCCGAAAGAGGGTATGGCTACACCTTC. This gives the protein CAISPERGYGYTF.

J is TRBJ2-7 and V is TRBV29-1, with a weak D call TRBD1 (6 bases). This CDR3 comprises 13 residues. CDR1 and CDR2 from the germline V gene are SQVTM and ANQGSEA. V dropped 3 bases and J dropped 1 base, with 10 bases sitting between them. CDR3 amino acids: CSVEWQGSYEQYF. DNA of the CDR3: TGCAGCGTTGAGTGGCAGGGGTCCTACGAGCAGTACTTC.

This clone was seen a handful of times. J is TRBJ1-2 and V is TRBV5-8; D is possibly TRBD1 (5 bases). CDR1 is SGHTS and CDR2 is YDEGEE in the germline V gene. The CDR3 extends over 13 amino acids. V gave up 1 base and J gave up 4 bases, with 8 bases separating them. CDR3 nucleotide sequence: TGTGCCAGCAGCTTGACAGGTTTCTATGGCTACACCTTC. It yields the protein CASSLTGFYGYTF.

The genes are TRBV3-1 (or the pseudogene TRBV3-2) and TRBJ1-1; 9 nucleotides agree with TRBD1. The V gene end was trimmed by 4 bases and the J gene end by 6 bases; junction bases not matched to a gene: 6. CDR1 and CDR2 (germline): LGHDT, YNNKEL (reference sequence). The length of the CDR3 is 14 residues. The CDR3 region is CASSPGQGKAEAFF. CDR3 bases: TGTGCCAGCAGCCCCGGACAGGGGAAGGCTGAAGCTTTCTTT.

Concerning this clone: One junction end does not reproduce the germline sequence, and a read error may be involved. The gene calls are TRBV7-7 and TRBJ2-1; D is ambiguous. Germline loops: CDR1 SSHAT, CDR2 FNYEAQ (reference sequence). This CDR3 is 13 amino acids long. CDR3 in amino acids: CASSLNPYSEQFF. The CDR3 bases are TGTGCTAGCAGCTTAAATCCTTATTCTGAGCAGTTCTTC.

This chain links TRBV5-4 with TRBJ2-3; D ambiguous. The V gene lost 5 bases and the J gene lost 0 bases, with 4 bases spanning the gap. The CDR3 runs 12 residues. Germline assignment: CDR1 SGHNT and CDR2 YYREEE (reference sequence). The CDR3, as DNA: TGTGCCAGCAGTTCTAGCACAGATACGCAGTATTTT. It yields the protein CASSSSTDTQYF.

This clone was counted between two and nine times. J is TRBJ1-5 and V is TRBV2; D might be TRBD1 (6 bases). The CDR3 extends over 14 amino acids. CDR1 is SNHLY and CDR2 is FYNNEI in the germline V gene. Trimming pared 7 bases from V and 5 bases from J, leaving 15 bases between. The DNA of the CDR3 is TGTGCCAGCAACCAGGGGCGAATGGATCAGCCCCAGCATTTT. Its protein product is CASNQGRMDQPQHF.

The CDR3 bases are TGTGCCTGGACCAGGACAGGGAACTATGGCTACACCTTC. Translating it yields CAWTRTGNYGYTF. The rearrangement joins TRBV30 to TRBJ1-2; 8 bases fit TRBD1. The ends lost 4 bases at V and 2 bases at J; junction bases unmatched: 3. The CDR3 has 13 amino acids. The V gene's germline CDR1 is GTSNPN and CDR2 SVGIG (reference sequence).

The chain combines TRBV6-4 with TRBJ1-1; no clear D gene. The V and J ends lost 4 bases and 0 bases respectively, with 6 bases between them. This CDR3 is 13 amino acids long. Germline V CDR1 and CDR2: MRHNA, SNTAGT. The CDR3 nucleotides read TGTGCCAGCAGTGTAGACATGAACACTGAAGCTTTCTTT. Translating it yields CASSVDMNTEAFF.

This chain connects TRBV2 to TRBJ1-2; a possible D gene is TRBD1 (6 bases). Trimming took 2 bases from V and 6 from J, leaving 13 bases between them. The CDR3 totals 14 residues. CDR1 and CDR2 (germline): SNHLY, FYNNEI. Here the CDR3 DNA reads TGTGCCAGCAGTGAAAGGGGGAAACGGAATGGCTACACCTTC. Encoded protein: CASSERGKRNGYTF.

This chain links TRBV7-9 with TRBJ2-1, with 14 bases matching TRBD2. The CDR3 extends over 14 amino acids. Trimming cost V 6 bases and J 7 bases; bases outside gene matches: 2. Germline V gene sequence: CDR1 SEHNR, CDR2 FQNEAQ (reference sequence). In nucleotides, the CDR3 is TGTGCCAGCAGTCGGACTAGCGGGAGGAATGAGCAGTTCTTC. Encoded protein: CASSRTSGRNEQFF.

This clone came up once. The chain employs TRBV6-2 or TRBV6-3 and TRBJ2-1; 7 bases agree with TRBD2. Trimming took 5 bases from V and 10 from J; bases not matched to a gene: 5. Germline CDR1 is MNHEY and CDR2 is SVGEGT. The length of the CDR3 is 12 residues. The DNA of the CDR3 is TGTGCCAGCAGTGCACCGGGACTAGAGCAGTTCTTC. Translating gives CASSAPGLEQFF.